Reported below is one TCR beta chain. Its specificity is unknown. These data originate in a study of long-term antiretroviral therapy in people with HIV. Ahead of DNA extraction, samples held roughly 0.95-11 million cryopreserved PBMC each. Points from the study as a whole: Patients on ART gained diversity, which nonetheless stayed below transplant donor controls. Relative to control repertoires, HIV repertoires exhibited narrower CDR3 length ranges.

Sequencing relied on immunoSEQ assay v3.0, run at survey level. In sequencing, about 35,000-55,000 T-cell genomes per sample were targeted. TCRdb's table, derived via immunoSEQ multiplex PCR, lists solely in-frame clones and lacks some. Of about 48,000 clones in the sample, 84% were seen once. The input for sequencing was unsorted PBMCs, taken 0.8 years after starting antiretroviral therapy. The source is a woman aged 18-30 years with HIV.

The CDR3 DNA is TGTGCGTGCTTCTCTGGAAACACCATATATTTT. This codes for CACFSGNTIYF. V gene TRBV6-5 combines with J gene TRBJ1-3; no firm D call. In germline, CDR1 is MNHEY, CDR2 SVGAGI. The CDR3 covers 11 residues.